These 32 T cell receptor beta chains share one sample of origin, sequenced in a study of shared T cell receptors in the human thymus (dated by TCRdb to about 2021). Library creation used the immunoSEQ multiplex PCR assay. Entries here come from immuneACCESS through TCRdb and include only in-frame sequences with V and J called. Some clones fail to appear in such tables; in the studies checked, an unresolved V gene covers under half of the shortfall, and the cause of the remainder is unknown. For this sample there are hundreds of thousands of clones; roughly 90% appear just once. Around 0.0099% of the sample belongs to the ten largest clones. These same records also appear under a second study, on human thymus T cells.

Sequencing used thymocytes. All receptors come from a boy under two years old with a congenital heart defect. Donor details come from another sample of the same person, matched by shared clones.

This clone has more than one count but fewer than ten. The chain joins TRBV5-6 to TRBJ2-5; no firm D call. V shed 2 bases and J shed 3 bases, with 11 bases lying between them. Germline lookup yields CDR1 SGHDT and CDR2 YYEEEE. The CDR3 runs to 14 residues. The CDR3 DNA follows: TGTGCCAGCAGCTTAGGAGAGGCCAAAGAGACCCAGTACTTC. Protein: CASSLGEAKETQYF.

This clone has just one count. The V call is TRBV6-1, the J call TRBJ2-7, with 14 bases fitting TRBD2. There are 15 residues in the CDR3. V dropped 4 bases and J dropped 4; count of bases not matched to a gene: 3. Germline CDR1 and CDR2: MNHNS and SASEGT. DNA of the CDR3: TGTGCCAGCAGTGGGGGGACTAGCGGGAGTTACGAGCAGTACTTC. It encodes CASSGGTSGSYEQYF.

The genes are TRBV27 and TRBJ2-3; TRBD2 aligns across 9 bases. J gave up 2 bases and V 2 bases, and 5 bases lay outside the gene matches. Germline V gene lookup returns CDR1 MNHEY and CDR2 SMNVEV (reference sequence). The CDR3 is made up of 16 amino acids. This chain's CDR3 is CASSLRGTSYTDTQYF. CDR3 in DNA: TGTGCCAGCAGTTTAAGGGGGACTAGCTACACAGATACGCAGTATTTT.

V is TRBV4-3 and J is TRBJ2-1; 10 bases agree with TRBD2. CDR1 LGHNA and CDR2 YSLEER come from the germline V gene. V gave up 4 bases and J gave up 4 bases; unmatched junction bases: 4. CDR3 length: 15 residues. In DNA form, the CDR3 reads TGCGCCAGCAGCCGCTGGACTAGCGGTTACAATGAGCAGTTCTTC. Translating gives CASSRWTSGYNEQFF.

The rearrangement links TRBV12-5 to TRBJ2-1; 10 nucleotides align to TRBD2. This CDR3 contains 16 residues. Germline-derived CDR1 and CDR2 are LGHNT and FRNRAP. Germline trimming cut 6 bases from V and 8 bases from J; bases unmatched to any gene: 13. In nucleotides, the CDR3 is TGTGCTAGTGGATATAACCCTTTAGCGGGAGGTGATGAGCAGTTCTTC. This translates into CASGYNPLAGGDEQFF.

The chain has TRBV6-1 and TRBJ1-5; the match to TRBD1 covers 7 bases. The germline V gene encodes CDR1 MNHNS and CDR2 SASEGT. The CDR3 extends over 17 amino acids. V gave up 2 bases and J gave up 3 bases; unmatched junction bases: 10. CDR3 bases: TGTGCCAGCAGTGAATGGGGGCGGGACAGCCTCAATCAGCCCCAGCATTTT. Encoded protein: CASSEWGRDSLNQPQHF.

J is TRBJ2-1 and V is TRBV29-1; 8 nucleotides line up with TRBD1. Trimming removed 2 bases from V and 6 bases from J; junction bases left unmatched: 6. Germline assignment: CDR1 SQVTM and CDR2 ANQGSEA. The CDR3 covers 14 residues. The CDR3 here is CSVELDRVINEQFF. CDR3 nucleotides: TGCAGCGTTGAATTGGACAGGGTAATCAATGAGCAGTTCTTC.

V gene TRBV14 combines with J gene TRBJ1-2; D might be TRBD1 (5 bases). Trimming stripped 1 base from V and 10 bases from J, with 10 bases between. Germline CDR1 and CDR2: SGHDN and FVKESK. The CDR3 consists of 12 residues. The CDR3 DNA reads as TGTGCCAGCAGCCAAGGCCGGGGGTTCTACACCTTC. It is translated as CASSQGRGFYTF.

CDR3 nucleotide sequence: TGTGCCAGCAGCTTAGGAGGGACAGTCAACAATGAGCAGTTCTTC. Translating it yields CASSLGGTVNNEQFF. This rearrangement joins TRBV7-8 to TRBJ2-1; 7 bases are shared with TRBD1. V trimming: 1 base; J trimming: 5 bases; junction bases outside the gene matches: 5. Germline assignment: CDR1 SGHVS and CDR2 FQNEAQ. The length of the CDR3 is 15 residues.

The chain couples TRBV29-1 to TRBJ2-7, with D possibly TRBD1 on 5 matching bases. V was pared by 1 base and J by 5 bases, with 12 bases between. CDR3 length: 13 amino acids. Germline CDR1 and CDR2: SQVTM and ANQGSEA. The CDR3 DNA follows: TGCAGCGTTGAAGGGACAAGGGCTAACGAGCAGTACTTC. Amino acid sequence: CSVEGTRANEQYF.

The chain joins TRBV2 to TRBJ2-1, with no clear D. The germline gives CDR1 SNHLY, CDR2 FYNNEI. V lost 6 bases and J lost 0, with 3 bases in between. This CDR3 region has 12 residues. The CDR3 bases are TGTGCCAGCAGCAACTCCTACAATGAGCAGTTCTTC. Amino acid sequence: CASSNSYNEQFF.

The chain links TRBV9 to TRBJ1-1, with D uncertain. Trimming cost V 0 bases and J 1 base, with 10 bases left between them. This CDR3 comprises 15 residues. Germline lookup yields CDR1 SGDLS and CDR2 YYNGEE. CDR3 in amino acids: CASSVVPSGNTEAFF. The CDR3 nucleotides read TGTGCCAGCAGCGTAGTCCCCTCAGGGAACACTGAAGCTTTCTTT.

The chain recombines TRBV30 with TRBJ2-3, with TRBD2 identical over 8 bases. Trimming at V came to 2 bases and at J to 4 bases, leaving 11 bases not matched to a gene. This CDR3 is 16 amino acids long. Germline CDR1 and CDR2: GTSNPN and SVGIG (reference sequence). As DNA, the CDR3 is TGTGCCTGGAGTTCTCCCAGCGGGAGTAGCCCAGATACGCAGTATTTT. It specifies CAWSSPSGSSPDTQYF.

The V call is TRBV7-4, the J call TRBJ2-5, with a possible D match to TRBD1 (6 bases). CDR1 and CDR2 (germline): SGHVT, SQSDAQ. The CDR3 covers 17 residues. V lost 5 bases, J lost 2 bases, and 21 bases lay in between. CDR3 residues: CASSRKGGTGRQETQYF. CDR3 nucleotide sequence: TGTGCCAGCAGCCGGAAAGGGGGAACGGGACGGCAAGAGACCCAGTACTTC.

The V gene is TRBV12-5, the J gene TRBJ2-5; the match to TRBD2 covers 10 bases. The V and J ends lost 5 bases and 6 bases, in that order; junction bases with no gene match: 9. Germline CDR1 LGHNT, CDR2 FRNRAP. There are 15 residues in the CDR3. CDR3 nucleotides: TGTGCTAGTGGTCCACCGGCTAGCGGGAGAAAGACCCAGTACTTC. It yields the protein CASGPPASGRKTQYF.

Comment on this clone: The identical CDR3 is also encoded by other nucleotide sequences in the sample. The chain recombines TRBV5-1 with TRBJ2-7; weak D call: TRBD2 (6 bases). The CDR3 consists of 15 residues. The V and J ends lost 1 base and 0 bases respectively, with 11 bases between them. Germline V gene lookup returns CDR1 SGHRS and CDR2 YFSETQ. This CDR3 is CASSLSGLSSYEQYF. In DNA form, the CDR3 reads TGCGCCAGCAGCTTGTCGGGACTGTCCTCCTACGAGCAGTACTTC.

This clone was seen only once. V usage is TRBV29-1 and J usage is TRBJ1-2; 7 positions agree with TRBD1. The CDR3 has 11 amino acids. From germline, CDR1 is SQVTM and CDR2 ANQGSEA. V dropped 5 bases and J dropped 9; count of bases not matched to a gene: 6. CDR3 sequence reads: CSVPHRGSYTF. The DNA for the CDR3 is TGCAGCGTTCCCCACAGGGGTAGCTACACCTTC.

The genes are TRBV21-1 and TRBJ2-7; the table's D call, TRBD2, was not checked against the DNA. TRBV21-1 is a known pseudogene. The CDR3 sequence is 16 residues long. Here the CDR3 DNA reads TGTGCCAGCAGCAACCCCAGGGCTAGCGAATCCTACGAGCAGTACTTC. This gives the protein CASSNPRASESYEQYF.

V usage is TRBV6-4 and J usage is TRBJ2-7; the D is unclear. The V end was cut by 6 bases, the J end by 0 bases, with 15 bases between. CDR1 and CDR2 (germline): MRHNA, SNTAGT. The CDR3 covers 15 residues. CDR3: CASRALAYRSYEQYF. DNA for the CDR3: TGTGCCAGCAGGGCTTTAGCCTATCGCTCCTACGAGCAGTACTTC.

V is TRBV5-1 and J is TRBJ2-7; maybe TRBD2 (5 bases). V shed 4 bases and J shed 0 bases, with 11 bases lying between them. Germline CDR1 reads SGHRS; CDR2 reads YFSETQ. CDR3 length: 14 amino acids. In DNA form, the CDR3 reads TGCGCCAGCAGCGTAGGACTCCGCTCCTACGAGCAGTACTTC. It codes for CASSVGLRSYEQYF.

The chain links TRBV14 to TRBJ2-1; a possible D gene is TRBD2 (5 bases). CDR1 SGHDN and CDR2 FVKESK come from the germline V gene. V lost 1 base to trimming and J lost 10 bases, with 14 bases between them. The CDR3 contains 14 residues. The CDR3 loop reads CASSQGKATGEQFF. DNA for the CDR3: TGTGCCAGCAGCCAAGGGAAGGCCACGGGGGAGCAGTTCTTC.

The V gene is TRBV27, the J gene TRBJ2-3, with TRBD2 matching 15 bases. Germline V gene lookup returns CDR1 MNHEY and CDR2 SMNVEV (reference sequence). CDR3 length: 20 residues. With V trimmed by 5 bases and J by 0 bases, 12 bases remained unmatched. The CDR3 protein is CASSPPWTSGREFSTDTQYF. The CDR3 DNA reads TGTGCCAGCAGTCCACCCTGGACTAGCGGGAGGGAATTTAGCACAGATACGCAGTATTTT.

The chain couples TRBV27 to TRBJ1-4, with TRBD1 identical over 7 bases. The CDR3 is 16 amino acids. Germline values: CDR1 MNHEY, CDR2 SMNVEV (reference sequence). The V and J ends lost 6 bases and 3 bases, in that order; junction bases with no gene match: 10. CDR3 DNA: TGTGCCAGCAGCGCTAGGGGGCAGTCGGCTAATGAAAAACTGTTTTTT. Translated: CASSARGQSANEKLFF.

J is TRBJ1-5 and V is TRBV7-9; 11 bases match TRBD1. V lost 5 bases and J lost 5; bases outside the gene matches: 8. Germline-derived CDR1 and CDR2 are SEHNR and FQNEAQ (reference sequence). The CDR3 runs 16 residues. The CDR3, as DNA: TGTGCCAGCAGCAACACCGGGACAGGGGGTGATCAGCCCCAGCATTTT. It translates to CASSNTGTGGDQPQHF. Complete variable domain (other parts from reference TRBV7-9 and TRBJ1-5): DTGVSQNPRHKITKRGQNVTFRCDPISEHNRLYWYRQTLGQGPEFLTYFQNEAQLEKSRLLSDRFSAERPKGSFSTLEIQRTEQGDSAMYLCASSNTGTGGDQPQHFGDGTRLSIL.

V usage is TRBV27 and J usage is TRBJ1-1; D possibly corresponds to TRBD1 (6 bases). V dropped 4 bases and J dropped 2 bases, with 14 bases sitting between them. CDR1 is MNHEY, CDR2 SMNVEV, per germline (reference sequence). The CDR3 extends over 15 amino acids. CDR3 amino acids: CASSSPGTPNTEAFF. For the CDR3, the DNA is TGTGCCAGCAGTTCCCCCGGGACACCTAACACTGAAGCTTTCTTT.

The chain joins TRBV7-8 to TRBJ2-5; 8 bases are a match to TRBD2. CDR1 and CDR2 (germline): SGHVS, FQNEAQ. The ends lost 1 base at V and 4 bases at J; junction bases unmatched: 17. The CDR3 is 19 residues long. CDR3 sequence: CASSLVGAPSGLGRETQYF. In DNA, the CDR3 is TGTGCCAGCAGCTTAGTGGGGGCCCCTAGCGGGCTGGGCCGAGAGACCCAGTACTTC.

This CDR3 reads CAIRGTGDTEAFF. The CDR3, as DNA: TGTGCCATCAGGGGGACAGGAGACACTGAAGCTTTCTTT. This sequence joins TRBV10-3 and TRBJ1-1; 8 bases map to TRBD1. Losses at the gene ends were 6 bases for V and 3 bases for J; bases not matched to a gene: 3. CDR1 and CDR2 from the germline V gene are ENHRY and SYGVKD. The CDR3 has 13 amino acids.

This clone was seen a handful of times. The V gene is TRBV27, the J gene TRBJ2-5, with 10 bases lining up with TRBD1. Near its end, the DNA agrees better with TRBJ2-7, so the J call may be wrong. This CDR3 is built from 14 residues. Germline V gene data show CDR1 as MNHEY and CDR2 as SMNVEV (reference sequence). DNA of the CDR3: TGTGCCAGCCGACGGGACAGGGGCACATACGAGCAGTACTTC. It encodes CASRRDRGTYEQYF.

The gene calls are TRBV28 and TRBJ2-7, with D possibly matching TRBD2 (5 bases). V lost 5 bases and J lost 2, with 25 bases in between. Germline CDR1 MDHEN, CDR2 SYDVKM. This CDR3 region has 18 residues. CDR3 sequence: CASSPRPTYERPAYEQYF. CDR3 nucleotide sequence: TGTGCCAGCAGTCCCCGTCCTACCTACGAGCGGCCAGCCTACGAGCAGTACTTC.

This rearrangement joins TRBV28 to TRBJ1-2, with a weak D call TRBD1 (5 bases). Trimming pared 5 bases from V and 8 bases from J, leaving 15 bases between. This CDR3 is 13 amino acids long. Germline lookup yields CDR1 MDHEN and CDR2 SYDVKM. CDR3 amino acids: CASSMSGSRGYTF. Written as DNA, the CDR3 is TGTGCCAGCAGTATGTCAGGGTCGCGGGGCTACACCTTC.

This clone was counted a single time. This chain links TRBV7-2 with TRBJ2-5; 16 bases map to TRBD2. With 5 bases clipped from V and 5 bases from J, the junction kept 11 bases outside the gene matches. The CDR3 runs 18 residues. Germline values: CDR1 SGHTA, CDR2 FQGNSA. The CDR3 here is CASSPMGLAGGPLETQYF. The CDR3 bases are TGTGCCAGCAGCCCTATGGGACTAGCGGGAGGGCCTCTTGAGACCCAGTACTTC.

The CDR3 DNA follows: TGTGCCAGCAGTCAAGTAGGGGCGACGCAGTATTTT. Its protein product is CASSQVGATQYF. This chain uses TRBV6-5 with TRBJ2-3, with D possibly being TRBD1 (5 bases). Trimming removed 5 bases from V and 9 bases from J, with 12 bases in between. CDR3 length: 12 amino acids. CDR1 is MNHEY, CDR2 SVGAGI, per germline.